The entry below gives a single T cell receptor (beta chain) sequence along with its context. Treatment reported: roughly 20 received Ad26.COV2.S at low or high dose, single or two shots; several received placebo; per-sample allocation not given. Sampling was done on day 63 after the first vaccine or placebo injection. The data were taken from a study of Ad26.COV2.S vaccination and SARS-CoV-2 variants. Using immunoSEQ multiplex PCR, the repertoire was profiled, and TCRdb retains in-frame clones only, with some absent. This table has around 250,000 clones, approximately 88% appearing once. V was cut by 4 bases and J by 1 base, with 17 bases left in between. CDR1 and CDR2 (germline): SGHTS, YDEGEE. This CDR3 spans 16 amino acids.

This material consisted of peripheral blood, taken in a trial of Ad26.COV2.S vaccine versus placebo. The genes are TRBV5-8 and TRBJ2-5; D might be TRBD1 (7 bases). The sequence was obtained from a person aged 18-60 years who received the Ad26.COV2.S COVID-19 vaccine or a placebo. The CDR3 DNA reads as TGTGCCAGCAGCGGCGGGACAGTTTTTCCCCAAGAGACCCAGTACTTC. This encodes CASSGGTVFPQETQYF.